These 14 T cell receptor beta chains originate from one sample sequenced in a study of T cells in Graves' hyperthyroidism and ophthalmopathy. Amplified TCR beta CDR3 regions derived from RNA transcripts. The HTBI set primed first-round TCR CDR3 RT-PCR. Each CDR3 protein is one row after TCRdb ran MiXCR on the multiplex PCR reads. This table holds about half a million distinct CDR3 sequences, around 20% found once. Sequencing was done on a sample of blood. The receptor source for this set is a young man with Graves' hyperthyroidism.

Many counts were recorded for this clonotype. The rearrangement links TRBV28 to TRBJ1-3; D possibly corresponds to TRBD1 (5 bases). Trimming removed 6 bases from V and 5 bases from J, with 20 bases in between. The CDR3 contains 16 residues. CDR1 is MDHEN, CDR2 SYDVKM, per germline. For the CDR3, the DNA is TGTGCCAGCAGCCCACCGTTATACAGGCCTCGAAACACCATATATTTT. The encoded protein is CASSPPLYRPRNTIYF.

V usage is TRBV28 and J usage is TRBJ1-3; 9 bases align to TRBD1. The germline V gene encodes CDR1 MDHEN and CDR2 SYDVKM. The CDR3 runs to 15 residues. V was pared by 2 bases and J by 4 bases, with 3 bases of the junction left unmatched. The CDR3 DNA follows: TGTGCCAGCAGTTTAGTCGGGACAGGGGGAAACACCATATATTTT. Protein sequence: CASSLVGTGGNTIYF.

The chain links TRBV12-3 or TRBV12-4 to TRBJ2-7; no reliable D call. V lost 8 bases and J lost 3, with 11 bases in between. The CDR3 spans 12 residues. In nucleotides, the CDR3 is TGTGCCAGCGGCCCACGTAGCTACGAGCAGTACTTC. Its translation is CASGPRSYEQYF.

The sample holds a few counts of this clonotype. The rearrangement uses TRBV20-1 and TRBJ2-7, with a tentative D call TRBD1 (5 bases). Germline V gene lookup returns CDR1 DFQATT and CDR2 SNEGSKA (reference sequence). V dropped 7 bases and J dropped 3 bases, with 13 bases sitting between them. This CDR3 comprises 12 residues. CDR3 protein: CSVQGVSYEQYF. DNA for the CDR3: TGCAGTGTTCAAGGGGTTAGCTACGAGCAGTACTTC.

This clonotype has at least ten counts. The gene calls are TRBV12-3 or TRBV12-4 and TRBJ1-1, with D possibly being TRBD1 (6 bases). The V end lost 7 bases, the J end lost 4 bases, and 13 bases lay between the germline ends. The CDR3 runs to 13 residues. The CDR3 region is CASIGPRGTEAFF. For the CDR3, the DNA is TGTGCCAGCATAGGCCCCAGGGGCACTGAAGCTTTCTTT.

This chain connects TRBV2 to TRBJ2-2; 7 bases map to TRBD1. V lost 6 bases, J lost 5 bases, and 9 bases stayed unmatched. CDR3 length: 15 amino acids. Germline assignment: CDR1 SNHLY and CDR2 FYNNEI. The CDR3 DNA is TGTGCCAGCAGACCTGACAGGGTTGGGACCGGGGAGCTGTTTTTT. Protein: CASRPDRVGTGELFF.

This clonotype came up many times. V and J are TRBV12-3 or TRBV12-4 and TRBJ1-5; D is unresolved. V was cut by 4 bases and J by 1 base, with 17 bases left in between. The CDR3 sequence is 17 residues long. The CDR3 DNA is TGTGCCAGCAGTTCAAACCTCCCGGTGGGGAGCAATCAGCCCCAGCATTTT. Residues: CASSSNLPVGSNQPQHF.

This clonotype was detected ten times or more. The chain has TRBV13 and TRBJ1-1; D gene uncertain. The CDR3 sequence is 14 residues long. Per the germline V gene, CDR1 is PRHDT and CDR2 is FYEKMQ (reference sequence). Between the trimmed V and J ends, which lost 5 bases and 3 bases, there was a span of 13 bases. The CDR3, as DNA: TGTGCCAGCAGCCCACTGAGTCGGTACACTGAAGCTTTCTTT. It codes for CASSPLSRYTEAFF.

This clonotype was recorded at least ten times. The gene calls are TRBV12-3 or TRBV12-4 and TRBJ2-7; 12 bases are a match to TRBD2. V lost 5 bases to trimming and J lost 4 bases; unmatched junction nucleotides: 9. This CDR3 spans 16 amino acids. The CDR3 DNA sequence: TGTGCCAGCAGTCGGACTAGCGGGGATAACCCATACGAGCAGTACTTC. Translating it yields CASSRTSGDNPYEQYF.

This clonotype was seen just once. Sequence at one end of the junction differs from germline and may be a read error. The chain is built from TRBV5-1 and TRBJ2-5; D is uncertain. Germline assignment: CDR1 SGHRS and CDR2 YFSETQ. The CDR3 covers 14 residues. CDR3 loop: CASSLNRAQGTQYF. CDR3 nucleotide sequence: TGCGCCAGCAGCTTGAATAGGGCTCAAGGGACCCAGTACTTC.

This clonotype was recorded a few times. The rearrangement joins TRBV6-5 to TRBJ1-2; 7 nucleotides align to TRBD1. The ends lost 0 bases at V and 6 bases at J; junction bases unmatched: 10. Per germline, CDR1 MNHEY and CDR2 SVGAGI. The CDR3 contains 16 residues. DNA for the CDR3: TGTGCCAGCAGTTACTCGGCGAGGGGGCGCGACGATGGCTACACCTTC. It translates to CASSYSARGRDDGYTF.

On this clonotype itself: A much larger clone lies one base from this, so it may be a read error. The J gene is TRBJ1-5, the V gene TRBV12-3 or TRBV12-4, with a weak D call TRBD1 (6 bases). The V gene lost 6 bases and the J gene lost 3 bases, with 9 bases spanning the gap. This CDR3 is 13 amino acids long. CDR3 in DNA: TGTGCCAGCAGGGACAGCTTCAATCAGCCCCAGCATTTT. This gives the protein CASRDSFNQPQHF.

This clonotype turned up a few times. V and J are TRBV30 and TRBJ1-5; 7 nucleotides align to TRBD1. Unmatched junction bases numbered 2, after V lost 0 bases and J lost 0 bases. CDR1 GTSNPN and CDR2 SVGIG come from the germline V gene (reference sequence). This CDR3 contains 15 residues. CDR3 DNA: TGTGCCTGGAGTGTTACAGGGGCTAGCAATCAGCCCCAGCATTTT. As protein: CAWSVTGASNQPQHF.

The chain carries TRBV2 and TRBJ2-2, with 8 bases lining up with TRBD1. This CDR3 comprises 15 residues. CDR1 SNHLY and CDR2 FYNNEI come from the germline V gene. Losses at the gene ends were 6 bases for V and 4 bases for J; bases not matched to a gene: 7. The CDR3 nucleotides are TGTGCCAGCAGGGATCGACAGGGGAGCACCGGGGAGCTGTTTTTT. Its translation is CASRDRQGSTGELFF.